The 24 T cell receptor beta chains given below trace back to one sample, sequenced in a study of human T cells and chemical hapten exposure. TCRdb ran MiXCR on the RACE reads and lists one entry per CDR3 protein. The table records more than 250,000 distinct CDR3 sequences, 7.5% to 10% of them present only once. Time point denoted: pre-sensitization, week 0. Treatment: therapeutic diphenylcyclopropenone sensitization with weekly scalp DPC. The sample here was whole blood, taken in connection with sensitization to the hapten diphenylcyclopropenone (DPC). The receptor set was obtained from a middle-aged woman with alopecia areata. Some clones in this sample may be carry-over from other donors' samples.

V is TRBV12-3 or TRBV12-4 and J is TRBJ1-3; D is uncertain. The germline V and J ends were trimmed by 3 bases and 0 bases, with 6 bases remaining between them. The CDR3 loop spans 14 amino acids. CDR3 region: CASSFLNSGNTIYF. The CDR3 DNA follows: TGTGCCAGCAGTTTTCTAAACTCTGGAAACACCATATATTTT.

This clonotype came up many times. This CDR3 reads CSVEKGLHTGELFF. The CDR3 bases are TGCAGCGTTGAAAAAGGGCTTCACACCGGGGAGCTGTTTTTT. This chain joins TRBV29-1 and TRBJ2-2; D ambiguous. CDR3 length: 14 residues. Trimming shortened V by 2 bases and J by 3 bases, and 10 bases separated the two germline ends. Per germline, CDR1 SQVTM and CDR2 ANQGSEA.

This chain connects TRBV7-8 to TRBJ2-3; tentative D call: TRBD2 (6 bases). V shed 6 bases and J shed 0 bases, with 16 bases lying between them. Per the germline V gene, CDR1 is SGHVS and CDR2 is FQNEAQ. The length of the CDR3 is 16 residues. The CDR3 DNA reads TGTGCCAGCAGATATATGATAGCGGAGAGCACAGATACGCAGTATTTT. Encoded protein: CASRYMIAESTDTQYF.

The chain employs TRBV5-1 and TRBJ2-7; 9 bases fit TRBD2. The junction had 3 bases not matched to a gene; V was cut back by 4 bases and J by 4 bases. Germline-derived CDR1 and CDR2 are SGHRS and YFSETQ. This CDR3 has 13 residues. This chain's CDR3 is CASSGLAPYEQYF. In DNA, the CDR3 is TGCGCCAGCAGCGGACTAGCGCCGTACGAGCAGTACTTC. Full variable domain (outside the CDR3, taken from reference TRBV5-1 and TRBJ2-7): KAGVTQTPRYLIKTRGQQVTLSCSPISGHRSVSWYQQTPGQGLQFLFEYFSETQRNKGNFPGRFSGRQFSNSRSEMNVSTLELGDSALYLCASSGLAPYEQYFGPGTRLTVT.

This clonotype has just a few counts. V usage is TRBV24-1 and J usage is TRBJ2-1; no firm D call. V shed 1 base and J shed 5 bases, with 14 bases lying between them. CDR1 is KGHDR and CDR2 is SFDVKD in the germline V gene. CDR3 length equals 16 residues. The CDR3 DNA reads as TGTGCCACCAGTGATTTCGGGCGCGGAGAAAACAATGAGCAGTTCTTC. Translated: CATSDFGRGENNEQFF.

The V gene is TRBV6-5, the J gene TRBJ2-5; 8 bases align to TRBD2. The V gene's germline CDR1 is MNHEY and CDR2 SVGAGI. V was clipped by 0 bases and J by 4 bases; unmatched bases: 4. This CDR3 spans 15 amino acids. CDR3 loop: CASSYSGGRRETQYF. The CDR3 nucleotides read TGTGCCAGCAGTTACTCCGGCGGGAGGAGAGAGACCCAGTACTTC.

The chain joins TRBV5-6 to TRBJ2-1, with D unclear. V was shortened by 0 bases and J by 0 bases, with 7 bases between the two germline ends. There are 15 residues in the CDR3. Germline values: CDR1 SGHDT, CDR2 YYEEEE. This CDR3 reads CASSLDISSYNEQFF. The DNA of the CDR3 is TGTGCCAGCAGCTTGGACATTAGCTCCTACAATGAGCAGTTCTTC.

Only a few counts were recorded for this clonotype. The chain carries TRBV5-1 and TRBJ2-7; no definite D call. This CDR3 has 15 amino acids. Germline values: CDR1 SGHRS, CDR2 YFSETQ. With 6 bases removed from V and 0 bases from J, the gap between germline ends came to 16 bases. CDR3 sequence: CASNPAGSSSYEQYF. CDR3 bases: TGCGCCAGCAACCCCGCCGGGTCGAGCTCCTACGAGCAGTACTTC.

This clonotype showed up just a few times. The chain couples TRBV6-5 to TRBJ1-1; TRBD1 is a possible D gene (6 bases). Germline V gene data show CDR1 as MNHEY and CDR2 as SVGAGI. This CDR3 contains 13 residues. V shed 5 bases and J shed 7 bases, with 14 bases lying between them. CDR3 amino acids: CASSPRQANEAFF. CDR3 DNA: TGTGCCAGCAGTCCTAGACAGGCCAATGAAGCTTTCTTT.

This clonotype turned up a few times. The rearrangement joins TRBV7-9 to TRBJ2-2; 11 bases fit TRBD2. This CDR3 spans 18 amino acids. Germline V gene lookup returns CDR1 SEHNR and CDR2 FQNEAQ (reference sequence). The ends lost 5 bases at V and 5 bases at J; junction bases unmatched: 13. The CDR3 nucleotides read TGTGCCAGCAGCCCGCACCTCATCCTAGCGGGAGGTACCGGGGAGCTGTTTTTT. Protein product: CASSPHLILAGGTGELFF.

At least ten counts were recorded for this clonotype. The chain links TRBV5-1 to TRBJ2-5; weak D call: TRBD2 (6 bases). Germline V gene data show CDR1 as SGHRS and CDR2 as YFSETQ. This CDR3 is 12 amino acids long. Trimming removed 7 bases at V and 3 bases at J, with 10 bases between. CDR3 DNA: TGCGCCAGCCGGGGAGGTGAAGAGACCCAGTACTTC. It translates to CASRGGEETQYF.

This clonotype has at least ten counts. The rearrangement uses TRBV7-2 and TRBJ2-1; a possible D gene is TRBD2 (5 bases). The length of the CDR3 is 15 residues. The germline V gene has CDR1 SGHTA and CDR2 FQGNSA. The V end was cut by 3 bases, the J end by 0 bases, with 9 bases between. CDR3 in DNA: TGTGCCAGCAGCTTCCAGGAGGCCTCCTACAATGAGCAGTTCTTC. Protein: CASSFQEASYNEQFF.

The chain couples TRBV6-2 or TRBV6-3 to TRBJ2-5; 7 bases match TRBD2. Trimming cost V 3 bases and J 2 bases; bases outside gene matches: 12. The CDR3 runs 17 residues. Germline V CDR1 and CDR2: MNHEY, SVGEGT. CDR3 in amino acids: CASSYDAASGRQETQYF. The CDR3 DNA sequence: TGTGCCAGCAGTTATGACGCGGCTAGCGGAAGACAAGAGACCCAGTACTTC.

In its sample, this clonotype was seen a few times. V and J are TRBV29-1 and TRBJ1-1; 9 positions agree with TRBD1. This CDR3 is 14 amino acids long. The V gene end was trimmed by 3 bases and the J gene end by 1 base; junction bases not matched to a gene: 3. The germline gives CDR1 SQVTM, CDR2 ANQGSEA. The CDR3: CSVDGGQGNTEAFF. CDR3 in DNA: TGCAGCGTTGATGGGGGACAGGGGAACACTGAAGCTTTCTTT. Variable domain in full (rest from reference TRBV29-1 and TRBJ1-1): SAVISQKPSRDICQRGTSLTIQCQVDSQVTMMFWYRQQPGQSLTLIATANQGSEATYESGFVIDKFPISRPNLTFSTLTVSNMSPEDSSIYLCSVDGGQGNTEAFFGQGTRLTVV.

V usage is TRBV6-5 and J usage is TRBJ1-2; the match to TRBD1 covers 9 bases. The germline CDR1 and CDR2 sequences are MNHEY and SVGAGI. V was clipped by 0 bases and J by 5 bases; unmatched bases: 10. The CDR3 runs 17 residues. The CDR3 is CASSYSSINRGQYGYTF. CDR3 sequence (DNA): TGTGCCAGCAGTTACTCGAGTATAAACAGGGGGCAATATGGCTACACCTTC.

This clonotype was seen a few times. As DNA, the CDR3 is TGTGCCAGCAGCCAAGGACAGGGCGACAATCAGCCCCAGCATTTT. This translates into CASSQGQGDNQPQHF. The rearrangement links TRBV3-1 to TRBJ1-5; TRBD1 agrees at 7 bases. V shed 1 base, J shed 3 bases, and the junction held 3 bases outside the gene matches. CDR1 is LGHDT and CDR2 is YNNKEL in the germline V gene (reference sequence). The CDR3 runs to 15 residues.

This clonotype was seen only a few times. The rearrangement links TRBV7-9 to TRBJ2-5; D is uncertain. CDR3 length equals 13 residues. Germline-derived CDR1 and CDR2 are SEHNR and FQNEAQ (reference sequence). V lost 2 bases and J lost 4, with 8 bases in between. The chain's CDR3 is CASSLPTGETQYF. CDR3 bases: TGTGCCAGCAGCTTACCCACTGGAGAGACCCAGTACTTC.

The chain couples TRBV12-3 or TRBV12-4 to TRBJ2-3, with 9 bases that match TRBD1. Losses at the gene ends were 5 bases for V and 7 bases for J; bases not matched to a gene: 7. The CDR3 has 14 amino acids. The CDR3 loop is CASSPGTGSNTQYF. The CDR3 DNA is TGTGCCAGCAGTCCTGGGACAGGGTCAAATACGCAGTATTTT.

V usage is TRBV12-3 or TRBV12-4 and J usage is TRBJ1-4; unclear D gene. The CDR3 has 14 residues. V gave up 6 bases and J gave up 5 bases, with 13 bases separating them. The CDR3 DNA is TGTGCCAGCAGACGCACAGAGAACAATGAAAAACTGTTTTTT. Protein: CASRRTENNEKLFF.

The chain carries TRBV5-1 and TRBJ1-5; TRBD1 is a possible D gene (6 bases). Between the trimmed V and J ends, which lost 4 bases and 6 bases, there was a span of 17 bases. In germline, CDR1 is SGHRS, CDR2 YFSETQ. This CDR3 region has 15 residues. The CDR3 loop is CASSIGPLGGQPQHF. For the CDR3, the DNA is TGCGCCAGCAGCATCGGACCTCTAGGGGGTCAGCCCCAGCATTTT.

This clonotype appeared many times. The chain employs TRBV5-1 and TRBJ1-2, with D possibly being TRBD1 (5 bases). Trimming cost V 1 base and J 0 bases, with 13 bases left between them. This CDR3 is built from 16 residues. Germline V gives CDR1 SGHRS, CDR2 YFSETQ. Written as DNA, the CDR3 is TGCGCCAGCAGCTTGTTGGGAACAGGTCCTAACTATGGCTACACCTTC. It encodes CASSLLGTGPNYGYTF.

This clonotype occurred a few times. The V gene is TRBV10-3, the J gene TRBJ2-7, with 10 nucleotides matching TRBD1. CDR1 is ENHRY, CDR2 SYGVKD, per germline. This CDR3 spans 14 amino acids. J lost 5 bases, V lost 6 bases, and 7 bases had no gene match. The CDR3 DNA sequence: TGTGCCATCAGCCCCGGGACAGGGGCTAACGAGCAGTACTTC. Translating it yields CAISPGTGANEQYF.

This clonotype was seen repeatedly, ten times or more. CDR3 loop: CASSSRAKNIQYF. CDR3 nucleotides: TGTGCCAGCAGCTCACGTGCCAAAAACATTCAGTACTTC. This rearrangement joins TRBV7-2 to TRBJ2-4; D uncertain. The CDR3 is made up of 13 amino acids. With 4 bases removed from V and 1 base from J, the gap between germline ends came to 5 bases. CDR1 and CDR2 from the germline V gene are SGHTA and FQGNSA.

There are a few counts of this clonotype. V usage is TRBV7-2 and J usage is TRBJ1-2; D gene ambiguous. CDR1 SGHTA and CDR2 FQGNSA come from the germline V gene. Trimming took 6 bases from V and 4 from J, leaving 18 bases between them. The CDR3 spans 15 residues. The CDR3 nucleotides are TGTGCCAGCAGTCAAAGGGCGGGAAGTGCCTATGGCTACACCTTC. Translating it yields CASSQRAGSAYGYTF.